The next 26 T cell receptor beta chains were all read from a single sample in a study of T cells after yellow fever vaccination. MiXCR was run by TCRdb on the 5' RACE reads, yielding one entry per CDR3 protein. The sample holds about 300,000 distinct CDR3 sequences, roughly 8.7% seen once. The starting material was CD4+ T cells sorted from PBMCs, obtained 5 days after the yellow fever booster vaccination. These receptors all come from a young man who received the YFV17D yellow fever vaccine.

The CDR3 DNA is TGTGCCAGCAGCCCCCGCGAACTCGCACGTCAGTTCTTC. Amino acids: CASSPRELARQFF. The chain joins TRBV7-2 to TRBJ2-1; D not certain. V lost 5 bases to trimming and J lost 13 bases, with 18 bases between them. Per germline, CDR1 SGHTA and CDR2 FQGNSA. This CDR3 has 13 amino acids.

This clonotype has more than one count but fewer than ten. The J gene is TRBJ1-5, the V gene TRBV6-5; maybe TRBD1 (6 bases). Germline loops: CDR1 MNHEY, CDR2 SVGAGI. The V and J ends lost 0 bases and 0 bases respectively, with 9 bases between them. The CDR3 runs 16 residues. The CDR3 reads CASSYSATGSNQPQHF. The CDR3 coding sequence is TGTGCCAGCAGTTACTCGGCGACAGGTAGCAATCAGCCCCAGCATTTT.

This sequence joins TRBV7-6 and TRBJ1-1; D is unresolved. This CDR3 has 14 amino acids. Germline CDR1 and CDR2: SGHVS and FNYEAQ. Between the trimmed V and J ends, which lost 1 base and 6 bases, there was a span of 12 bases. The CDR3 nucleotides read TGTGCCAGCAGCTTAGGTCCCATCGGAGCTGAAGCTTTCTTT. It encodes CASSLGPIGAEAFF.

This clonotype was recorded many times. The chain recombines TRBV5-1 with TRBJ2-7, with 11 bases fitting TRBD2. V shed 3 bases and J 2 bases; nucleotides not matched to a gene: 4. The CDR3 contains 15 residues. Germline CDR1 reads SGHRS; CDR2 reads YFSETQ. The CDR3, as DNA: TGCGCCAGCAGCTCCGGGACTAGCGGAGCCTACGAGCAGTACGTC. Translation gives CASSSGTSGAYEQYV.

V usage is TRBV7-8 and J usage is TRBJ1-2; no clear D gene. V lost 5 bases and J 2 bases, leaving 12 bases between the germline ends. In germline, CDR1 is SGHVS, CDR2 FQNEAQ. This CDR3 is built from 14 residues. The CDR3 region has the DNA TGTGCCAGCAGCCGTTCTAGGACCAACTATGGCTACACCTTC. Its protein is CASSRSRTNYGYTF.

The chain joins TRBV29-1 to TRBJ2-4, with D unclear. The V and J ends lost 3 bases and 8 bases respectively, with 11 bases between them. This CDR3 is built from 12 residues. Germline V gene lookup returns CDR1 SQVTM and CDR2 ANQGSEA. CDR3 in amino acids: CSVEVSSDIQYF. As DNA, the CDR3 is TGCAGCGTTGAGGTGTCTTCAGACATTCAGTACTTC.

This clonotype was counted many times. The chain joins TRBV12-3 or TRBV12-4 to TRBJ2-5, with D perhaps matching TRBD1 (5 bases). Between the trimmed V and J ends, which lost 8 bases and 4 bases, there was a span of 17 bases. CDR3 length equals 14 residues. The DNA of the CDR3 is TGTGCCAGCCAGGGTGGCCTGGGGCGAGAGACCCAGTACTTC. It codes for CASQGGLGRETQYF.

In this sample, this clonotype turned up many times. This sequence joins TRBV10-2 and TRBJ2-7, with 8 positions matching TRBD2. Germline loops: CDR1 WSHSY, CDR2 SAAADI. The CDR3 covers 13 residues. The V segment lost 7 bases and the J segment 3 bases; nucleotides outside the gene matches: 5. CDR3 sequence (DNA): TGCGCCAGCACCGGGGGGGCCAGCTACGAGCAGTACTTC. Its translation: CASTGGASYEQYF.

This clonotype was seen many times. The V and J genes are TRBV24-1 and TRBJ2-2; D perhaps matches TRBD1 (6 bases). Per the germline V gene, CDR1 is KGHDR and CDR2 is SFDVKD. The CDR3 spans 13 residues. Trimming cost V 12 bases and J 3 bases, with 13 bases left between them. CDR3 in amino acids: CAAGRTDTGELFF. The CDR3 DNA reads as TGTGCCGCTGGGCGGACAGACACCGGGGAGCTGTTTTTT.

This clonotype appeared a few times. The rearrangement links TRBV20-1 to TRBJ1-2; 7 positions match TRBD1. From germline, CDR1 is DFQATT and CDR2 SNEGSKA (reference sequence). The length of the CDR3 is 15 residues. V shed 0 bases, J shed 0 bases, and the junction held 4 bases outside the gene matches. CDR3 sequence reads: CSARDQGVSNYGYTF. CDR3 bases: TGCAGTGCTAGAGACCAGGGGGTTTCTAACTATGGCTACACCTTC.

This clonotype was picked up a small number of times. The V call is TRBV4-2, the J call TRBJ1-6; D ambiguous. Between the trimmed V and J ends, which lost 3 bases and 7 bases, there was a span of 16 bases. The germline V gene has CDR1 LGHNA and CDR2 YNFKEQ. CDR3 length equals 16 residues. CDR3 amino acids: CASSQRTGRANSPLHF. In DNA form, the CDR3 reads TGTGCCAGCAGCCAGAGGACCGGACGGGCGAATTCACCCCTCCACTTT.

The chain couples TRBV19 to TRBJ2-7; a weak D match, TRBD2 (5 bases). Germline CDR1 is LNHDA and CDR2 is SQIVND (reference sequence). The V gene lost 5 bases and the J gene lost 7 bases, with 21 bases spanning the gap. The CDR3 loop spans 15 amino acids. The CDR3 spells CASSPPHLRPGEQYF. Written as DNA, the CDR3 is TGTGCCAGTAGTCCGCCCCACTTAAGACCGGGGGAGCAGTACTTC.

This clonotype was recorded at least ten times. The rearrangement joins TRBV4-2 to TRBJ2-5; TRBD2 aligns across 11 bases. CDR1 and CDR2 from the germline V gene are LGHNA and YNFKEQ. V was clipped by 3 bases and J by 2 bases; unmatched bases: 5. The CDR3 runs 16 residues. The CDR3 here is CASSQIAGGPQETQYF. CDR3 sequence (DNA): TGTGCCAGCAGCCAGATAGCGGGGGGGCCTCAAGAGACCCAGTACTTC.

The chain combines TRBV29-1 with TRBJ2-1; D not resolved. Trimming stripped 4 bases from V and 0 bases from J, with 4 bases between. The CDR3 totals 12 residues. From germline, CDR1 is SQVTM and CDR2 ANQGSEA. The DNA for the CDR3 is TGCAGCGTTGTCAACTCCTACAATGAGCAGTTCTTC. It specifies CSVVNSYNEQFF.

The genes are TRBV20-1 and TRBJ2-7; no firm D call. CDR3 size: 13 residues. Looked up from germline, CDR1 is DFQATT and CDR2 is SNEGSKA (reference sequence). The V end was cut by 3 bases, the J end by 7 bases, with 16 bases between. The CDR3 nucleotides are TGCAGTGCTAGGGACCATCCGGATGGGGAGCAGTACTTC. This codes for CSARDHPDGEQYF.

The rearrangement joins TRBV10-3 to TRBJ1-5; no reliable D call. Per germline, CDR1 ENHRY and CDR2 SYGVKD. The V gene lost 0 bases and the J gene lost 2 bases, with 5 bases spanning the gap. The CDR3 sequence is 14 residues long. As DNA, the CDR3 is TGTGCCATCAGTGAGTCGTCGGGCAATCAGCCCCAGCATTTT. It specifies CAISESSGNQPQHF.

This sequence joins TRBV2 and TRBJ2-3; the match to TRBD2 covers 9 bases. This CDR3 comprises 14 residues. V shed 10 bases and J 2 bases; nucleotides not matched to a gene: 7. Germline V lookup: CDR1 SNHLY, CDR2 FYNNEI. CDR3 protein: CATLAGTITDTQYF. The CDR3 nucleotides are TGTGCCACCCTAGCGGGGACCATCACAGATACGCAGTATTTT.

This clonotype was counted many times. The V gene is TRBV5-1, the J gene TRBJ2-3; tentative D call: TRBD1 (6 bases). Germline lookup yields CDR1 SGHRS and CDR2 YFSETQ. This CDR3 is 13 amino acids long. Between the trimmed V and J ends, which lost 5 bases and 4 bases, there was a span of 11 bases. The CDR3 DNA follows: TGCGCCAGCAGTCCCGAGGGGGCAGATACGCAGTATTTT. Residues: CASSPEGADTQYF. The full variable domain, completed using reference TRBV5-1 and TRBJ2-3, is KAGVTQTPRYLIKTRGQQVTLSCSPISGHRSVSWYQQTPGQGLQFLFEYFSETQRNKGNFPGRFSGRQFSNSRSEMNVSTLELGDSALYLCASSPEGADTQYFGPGTRLTVL.

This clonotype was seen ten or more times. The V call is TRBV5-1, the J call TRBJ2-2; TRBD1 agrees at 9 bases. V lost 3 bases, J lost 2 bases, and 8 bases stayed unmatched. The CDR3 contains 17 residues. CDR1 and CDR2 (germline): SGHRS, YFSETQ. The CDR3 sequence: CASSWAPGQGNTGELFF. The CDR3 bases are TGCGCCAGCAGCTGGGCACCGGGACAGGGTAACACCGGGGAGCTGTTTTTT. Complete variable domain (other parts from reference TRBV5-1 and TRBJ2-2): KAGVTQTPRYLIKTRGQQVTLSCSPISGHRSVSWYQQTPGQGLQFLFEYFSETQRNKGNFPGRFSGRQFSNSRSEMNVSTLELGDSALYLCASSWAPGQGNTGELFFGEGSRLTVL.

The V call is TRBV7-3, the J call TRBJ2-7; tentatively, D is TRBD1 or TRBD2 (5 bases each). The CDR3 has 12 residues. From germline, CDR1 is SGHTA and CDR2 FQGTGA. V gave up 9 bases and J gave up 7 bases, with 16 bases separating them. The CDR3 loop reads CASPVCGTEQYV. For the CDR3, the DNA is TGTGCCAGTCCGGTCTGTGGGACGGAGCAGTACGTC.

This clonotype was recorded a few times. This chain joins TRBV7-3 and TRBJ1-5, with D tentatively TRBD1 (6 bases). Germline V gene data show CDR1 as SGHTA and CDR2 as FQGTGA. This CDR3 spans 18 amino acids. The ends were cut back, 5 bases at V and 1 base at J, with 21 bases in the middle. The CDR3 sequence is CASSPSLQGTVSNQPQHF. The CDR3 DNA reads as TGTGCCAGCAGCCCGTCCCTACAGGGTACGGTGAGCAATCAGCCCCAGCATTTT.

The rearrangement joins TRBV5-1 to TRBJ2-3; D is ambiguous. Trimming took 1 base from V and 6 from J, leaving 12 bases between them. The length of the CDR3 is 14 residues. Germline V gene sequence: CDR1 SGHRS, CDR2 YFSETQ. The CDR3 is CASSLTALVDTQYF. The CDR3 DNA reads TGCGCCAGCAGCTTGACAGCCCTTGTGGATACGCAGTATTTT.

This clonotype came up many times. The chain uses TRBV5-1 and TRBJ2-6; TRBD1 is a possible D gene (6 bases). The CDR3 spans 16 residues. The V gene's germline CDR1 is SGHRS and CDR2 YFSETQ. V shed 2 bases and J shed 0 bases, with 9 bases lying between them. CDR3 amino acids: CASSLRQASGANVLTF. The CDR3, as DNA: TGCGCCAGCAGCTTACGACAGGCCTCTGGGGCCAACGTCCTGACTTTC.

The V and J genes are TRBV7-9 and TRBJ2-1; no reliable D call. Deletions cut 0 bases from V and 10 bases from J, with 7 bases between. Germline V gene lookup returns CDR1 SEHNR and CDR2 FQNEAQ (reference sequence). The CDR3 is made up of 12 amino acids. The CDR3 DNA follows: TGTGCCAGCAGCTTAGCCCTTTACGAGCAGTTCTTC. It encodes CASSLALYEQFF.

This clonotype was observed a few times. V gene TRBV7-2 combines with J gene TRBJ2-5; 10 nucleotides line up with TRBD1. After removal of 4 bases from V and 4 bases from J, the junction contained 6 bases not matched to a gene. The CDR3 length is 15 residues. Germline CDR1 reads SGHTA; CDR2 reads FQGNSA. CDR3 sequence: CASSSGQGRGETQYF. The CDR3 DNA follows: TGTGCCAGCAGCTCGGGACAGGGGAGAGGAGAGACCCAGTACTTC.

The CDR3 region is CASSLAGTWVLTF. The CDR3 DNA sequence: TGCGCCAGCAGCTTGGCAGGGACGTGGGTCCTGACTTTC. The chain joins TRBV4-3 to TRBJ2-6, with D possibly called TRBD1 or TRBD2 (5 bases each). This CDR3 contains 13 residues. Germline lookup yields CDR1 LGHNA and CDR2 YSLEER. Trimming pared 5 bases from V and 13 bases from J, leaving 15 bases between.